This is a list of T cell receptor beta chains from one sample in a study of cytomegalovirus exposure and HLA in healthy donors. TCRdb's table, derived via immunoSEQ multiplex PCR, lists solely in-frame clones and lacks some. This table has around 140,000 clones, about 64% appearing once. Sequenced sample: PBMCs. The receptor set was obtained from a middle-aged woman in good health and CMV-seronegative. Both conserved end residues are part of each CDR3. A D gene is named only where the DNA matches it firmly. A row's size may be missing; if present it is once, few, many or a size class.

>TRBJ2-7|-|TRBV11-2|few
CASSLGGTYEQYF
>TRBJ2-7|-|TRBV5-8|-
CASSPSYGQSYEQYF
>TRBJ1-3|-|TRBV9|-
CASSVTGDRLRNTIYF
>TRBJ2-7|-|TRBV14|-
CASSPRGRGSYEQYF
>TRBJ2-5|-|TRBV20-1|-
CSALQETQYF
>TRBJ2-3|-|TRBV10-3|-
CAISESKRGTDTQYF
>TRBJ2-3|-|TRBV4-1|-
CASSQDEGQPGPRRTQYF
>TRBJ2-3|TRBD2|TRBV5-6|-
CASSLGAGGDTQYF
>TRBJ1-2|TRBD1|TRBV9|-
CASSVDRGLNGYTF
>TRBJ2-1|TRBD2|TRBV6-1|-
CASSEAPGRGLAGFDEQFF
>TRBJ1-5|-|TRBV6-6|-
CASTLSNQPQHF
>TRBJ1-1|TRBD1|TRBV30|-
CAWSMGQGAEAFF
>TRBJ1-5|-|TRBV19|-
CASSIGTAVNQPQHF
>TRBJ2-2|-|TRBV5-6|-
CASSPWNTGELFF
>TRBJ2-1|-|TRBV30|-
CAWSVQGLLHNEQFF
>TRBJ2-7|-|TRBV27|many
CASSPGNFYEQYF
>TRBJ1-6|TRBD1|TRBV18|few
CASSPSGQGVDSPLHF
>TRBJ1-1|-|TRBV19|few
CASSMEFSTEAFF
>TRBJ2-5|-|TRBV29-1|-
CSVGAPRKETQYF
>TRBJ1-6|TRBD1|TRBV6-5|few
CASSYSMGQRNSPLHF
>TRBJ1-1|-|TRBV12-5|-
CASGWHAGRKNTEAFF
>TRBJ2-1|TRBD2|TRBV19|few
CASSISLAGGWNEQFF
>TRBJ2-7|-|TRBV29-1|-
CSVVEGSSSYEQYF
>TRBJ2-5|TRBD1|TRBV7-3|-
CASSPHGQGGETQYF
>TRBJ1-1|-|TRBV6-1|-
CASGSQQNTEAFF
>TRBJ1-4|TRBD1|TRBV7-2|-
CASSSGQVYEKLFF
>TRBJ1-3|-|TRBV4-1|-
CASSQDTGSGNTIYF
>TRBJ1-5|-|TRBV6-1|-
CASSLTGSRNQPQHF
>TRBJ1-2|-|TRBV19|-
CASMAAGAYGYTF
>TRBJ2-1|TRBD2|TRBV2|-
CASSGLAGGNSEQFF
>TRBJ2-5|TRBD1|TRBV19|once
CASSIVGTGAGETQYF
>TRBJ2-5|-|TRBV18|-
CASSPRGSEETQYF
>TRBJ2-3|TRBD1|TRBV28|-
CASRTGGGDTQYF
>TRBJ2-2|-|TRBV11-1|-
CASSFTGTGELFF
>TRBJ1-2|-|TRBV6-1|-
CASSEAGTWDNYGYTF
>TRBJ1-1|-|TRBV29-1|-
CSVERRGQMDTEAFF
>TRBJ2-5|TRBD1|TRBV13|few
CASSRDREETQYF
>TRBJ2-4|TRBD1|TRBV28|-
CASSLIGTGGLAKNIQYF
>TRBJ1-2|-|TRBV5-1|few
CASSLQPDSQAGYTF
>TRBJ2-7|TRBD2|TRBV4-2|-
CASSQDWTSGRYEQYF
>TRBJ1-2|TRBD1|TRBV6-1|-
CASTMTGNYGYTF
>TRBJ1-4|-|TRBV9|-
CASSVGGMAGRLEKLFF
>TRBJ1-4|-|TRBV4-1|few
CASSQDFDRPGTNEKLFF
>TRBJ2-7|-|TRBV19|-
CASSPSWTRTSYEQYF
>TRBJ2-3|TRBD2|TRBV10-3|-
CAISGPGTIVGPTDTQYF
>TRBJ1-5|-|TRBV19|-
CASSTPGRDPWQPQHF
>TRBJ2-1|-|TRBV28|-
CASREVSNEQFF
>TRBJ1-4|-|TRBV18|-
CASSPASGMGEKLFF
>TRBJ2-7|TRBD2|TRBV6-5|few
CASSYGTRTYEQYF
>TRBJ2-1|TRBD2|TRBV2|-
CASSFSPRGGGINEQFF
>TRBJ2-5|-|TRBV4-2|-
CASSQGLWERETQYF
>TRBJ2-1|TRBD2|TRBV5-1|few
CASSRTSGGYNEQFF
>TRBJ2-1|TRBD2|TRBV7-9|-
CASSLGTSEVNEQFF
>TRBJ1-2|TRBD1|TRBV6-6|-
CASSHAGTGNSTF
>TRBJ1-1|-|TRBV5-4|-
CASSSREENTEAFF
>TRBJ2-7|TRBD1|TRBV19|-
CASSDRASYEQYF
>TRBJ1-5|TRBD1|TRBV29-1|-
CSAWDRENQPQHF